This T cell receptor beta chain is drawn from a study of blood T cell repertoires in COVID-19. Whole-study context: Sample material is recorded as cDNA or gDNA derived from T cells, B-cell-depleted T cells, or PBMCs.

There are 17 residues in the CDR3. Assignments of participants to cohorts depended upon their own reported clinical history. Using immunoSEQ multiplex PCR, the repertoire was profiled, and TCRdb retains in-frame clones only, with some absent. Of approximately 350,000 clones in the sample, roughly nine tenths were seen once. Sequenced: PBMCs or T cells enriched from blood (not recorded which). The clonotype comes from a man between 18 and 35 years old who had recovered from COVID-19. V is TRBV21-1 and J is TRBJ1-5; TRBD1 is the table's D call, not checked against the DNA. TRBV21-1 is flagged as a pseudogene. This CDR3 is CASSKLEGVDGNQPQHF. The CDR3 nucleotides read TGTGCCAGCAGCAAATTAGAGGGGGTTGACGGCAATCAGCCCCAGCATTTT.